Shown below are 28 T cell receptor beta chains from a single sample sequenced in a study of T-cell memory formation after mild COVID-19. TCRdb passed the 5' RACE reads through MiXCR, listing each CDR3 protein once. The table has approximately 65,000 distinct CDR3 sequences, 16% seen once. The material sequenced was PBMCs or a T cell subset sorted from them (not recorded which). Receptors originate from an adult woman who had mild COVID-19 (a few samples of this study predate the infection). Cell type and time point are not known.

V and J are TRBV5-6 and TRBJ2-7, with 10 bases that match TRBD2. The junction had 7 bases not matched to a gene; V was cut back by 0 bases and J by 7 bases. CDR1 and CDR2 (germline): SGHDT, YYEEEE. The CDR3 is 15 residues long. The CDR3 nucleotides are TGTGCCAGCAGCTTGGTACTAGCGGGACGGGGAGAGCAGTACTTC. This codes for CASSLVLAGRGEQYF.

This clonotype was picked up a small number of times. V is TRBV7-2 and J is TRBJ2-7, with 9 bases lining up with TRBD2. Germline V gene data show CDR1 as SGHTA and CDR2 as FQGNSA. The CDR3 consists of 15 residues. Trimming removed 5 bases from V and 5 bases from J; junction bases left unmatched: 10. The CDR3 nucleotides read TGTGCCAGCAGCCCATGGGGGCTAGCGGGAAACGAGCAGTACTTC. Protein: CASSPWGLAGNEQYF.

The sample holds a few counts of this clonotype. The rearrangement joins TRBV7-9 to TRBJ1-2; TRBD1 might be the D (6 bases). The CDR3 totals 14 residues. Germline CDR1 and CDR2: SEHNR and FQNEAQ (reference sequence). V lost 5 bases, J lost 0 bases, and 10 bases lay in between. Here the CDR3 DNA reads TGTGCCAGCAGCCACGGGACAACTAACTATGGCTACACCTTC. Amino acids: CASSHGTTNYGYTF.

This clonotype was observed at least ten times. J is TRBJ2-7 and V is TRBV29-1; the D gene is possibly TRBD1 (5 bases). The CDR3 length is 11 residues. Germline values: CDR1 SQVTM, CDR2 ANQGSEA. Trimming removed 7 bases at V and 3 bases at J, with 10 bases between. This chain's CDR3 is CSAQGDYEQYF. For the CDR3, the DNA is TGCAGCGCCCAGGGTGACTACGAGCAGTACTTC.

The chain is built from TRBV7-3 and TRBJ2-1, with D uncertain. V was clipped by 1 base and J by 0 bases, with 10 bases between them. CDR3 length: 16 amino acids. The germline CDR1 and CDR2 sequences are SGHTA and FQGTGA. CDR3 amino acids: CASSLSSLSSYNEQFF. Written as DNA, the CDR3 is TGTGCCAGCAGCTTAAGTAGCCTAAGCTCCTACAATGAGCAGTTCTTC. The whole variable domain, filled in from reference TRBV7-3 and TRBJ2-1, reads GAGVSQTPSNKVTEKGKYVELRCDPISGHTALYWYRQSLGQGPEFLIYFQGTGAADDSGLPNDRFFAVRPEGSVSTLKIQRTERGDSAVYLCASSLSSLSSYNEQFFGPGTRLTVL.

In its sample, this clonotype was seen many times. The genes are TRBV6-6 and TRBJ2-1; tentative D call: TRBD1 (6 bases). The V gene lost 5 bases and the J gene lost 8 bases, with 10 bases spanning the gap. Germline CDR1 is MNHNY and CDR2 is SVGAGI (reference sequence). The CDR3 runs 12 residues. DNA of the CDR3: TGTGCCAGCAGTATAGGGGGTGATGAGCAGTTCTTC. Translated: CASSIGGDEQFF.

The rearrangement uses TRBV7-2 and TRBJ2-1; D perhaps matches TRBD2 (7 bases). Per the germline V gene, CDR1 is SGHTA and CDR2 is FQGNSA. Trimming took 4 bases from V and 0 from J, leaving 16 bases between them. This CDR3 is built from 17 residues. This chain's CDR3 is CASSSHRGGSSYNEQFF. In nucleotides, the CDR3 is TGTGCCAGCAGCTCCCATAGGGGGGGGTCCTCCTACAATGAGCAGTTCTTC.

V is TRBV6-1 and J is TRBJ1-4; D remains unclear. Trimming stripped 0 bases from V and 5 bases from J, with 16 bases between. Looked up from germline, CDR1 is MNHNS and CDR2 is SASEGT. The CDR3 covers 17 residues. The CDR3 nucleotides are TGTGCCAGCAGTGAAGCTCTTCACGGGCCGCGGAATGAAAAACTGTTTTTT. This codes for CASSEALHGPRNEKLFF.

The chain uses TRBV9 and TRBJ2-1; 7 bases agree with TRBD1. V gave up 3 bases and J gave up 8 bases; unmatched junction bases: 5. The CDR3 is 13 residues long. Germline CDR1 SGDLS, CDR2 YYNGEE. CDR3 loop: CASSGLRGYEQFF. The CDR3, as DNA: TGTGCCAGCAGCGGCCTCAGGGGGTATGAGCAGTTCTTC.

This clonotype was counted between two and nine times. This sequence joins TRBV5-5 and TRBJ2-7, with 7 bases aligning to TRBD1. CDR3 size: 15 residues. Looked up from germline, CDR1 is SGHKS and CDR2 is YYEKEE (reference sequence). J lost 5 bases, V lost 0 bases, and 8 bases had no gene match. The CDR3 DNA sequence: TGTGCCAGCAGCTTGGCAACAGGGGTTTTGGACGAGCAGTACTTC. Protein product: CASSLATGVLDEQYF.

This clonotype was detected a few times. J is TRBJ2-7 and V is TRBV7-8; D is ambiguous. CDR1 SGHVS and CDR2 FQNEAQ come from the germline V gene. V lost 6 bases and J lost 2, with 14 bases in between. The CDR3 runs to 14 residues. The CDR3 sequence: CASRPFDGAYEQYF. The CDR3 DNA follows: TGTGCCAGCAGACCATTCGACGGCGCCTACGAGCAGTACTTC.

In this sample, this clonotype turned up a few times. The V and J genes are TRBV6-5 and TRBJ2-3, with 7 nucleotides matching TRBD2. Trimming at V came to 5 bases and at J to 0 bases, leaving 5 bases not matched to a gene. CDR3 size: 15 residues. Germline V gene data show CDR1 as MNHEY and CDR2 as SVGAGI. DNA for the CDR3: TGTGCCAGCAGTGCTAGCGGATCTAGCACAGATACGCAGTATTTT. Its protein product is CASSASGSSTDTQYF.

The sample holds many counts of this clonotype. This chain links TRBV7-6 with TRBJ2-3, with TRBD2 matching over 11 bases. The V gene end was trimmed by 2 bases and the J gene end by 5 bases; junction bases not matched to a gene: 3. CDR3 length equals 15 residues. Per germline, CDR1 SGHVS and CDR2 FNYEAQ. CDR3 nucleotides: TGTGCCAGCAGCTTACTAGCGGGAGGTAGAGATACGCAGTATTTT. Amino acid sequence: CASSLLAGGRDTQYF.

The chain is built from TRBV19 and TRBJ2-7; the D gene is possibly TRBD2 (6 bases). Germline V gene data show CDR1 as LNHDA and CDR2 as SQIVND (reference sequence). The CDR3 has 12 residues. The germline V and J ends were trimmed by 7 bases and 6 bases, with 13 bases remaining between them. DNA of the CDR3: TGTGCCAGTACCGACGGAGGGATCGAGCAGTACTTC. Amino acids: CASTDGGIEQYF.

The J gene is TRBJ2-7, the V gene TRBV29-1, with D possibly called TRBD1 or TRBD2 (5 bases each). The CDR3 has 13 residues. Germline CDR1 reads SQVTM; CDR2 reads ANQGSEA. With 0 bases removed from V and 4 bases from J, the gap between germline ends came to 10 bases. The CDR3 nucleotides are TGCAGCGTTGAAGATGGGACGGAATACGAGCAGTACTTC. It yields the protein CSVEDGTEYEQYF.

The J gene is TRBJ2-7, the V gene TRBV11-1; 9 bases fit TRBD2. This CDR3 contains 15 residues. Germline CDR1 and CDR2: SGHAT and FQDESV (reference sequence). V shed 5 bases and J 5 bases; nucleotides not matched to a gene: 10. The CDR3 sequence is CASSLPGLAADEQYF. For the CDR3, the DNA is TGTGCCAGCAGCCTCCCGGGACTAGCCGCGGACGAGCAGTACTTC.

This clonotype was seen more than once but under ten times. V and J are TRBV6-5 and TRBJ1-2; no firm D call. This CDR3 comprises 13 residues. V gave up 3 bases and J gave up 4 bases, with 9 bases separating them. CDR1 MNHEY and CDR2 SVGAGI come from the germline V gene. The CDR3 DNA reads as TGTGCCAGCAGTTATCGGACGGCCTATGGCTACACCTTC. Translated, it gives CASSYRTAYGYTF.

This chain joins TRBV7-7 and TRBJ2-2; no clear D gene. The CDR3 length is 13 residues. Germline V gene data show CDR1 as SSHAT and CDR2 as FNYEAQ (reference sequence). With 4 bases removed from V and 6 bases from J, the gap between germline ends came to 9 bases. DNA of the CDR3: TGTGCCAGCAGCTCCCAGTACGCCGGGGAGCTGTTTTTT. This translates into CASSSQYAGELFF.

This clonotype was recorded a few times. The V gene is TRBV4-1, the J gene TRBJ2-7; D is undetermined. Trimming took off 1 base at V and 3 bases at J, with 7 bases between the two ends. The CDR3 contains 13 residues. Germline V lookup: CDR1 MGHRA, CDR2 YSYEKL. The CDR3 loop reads CASSQGQLYEQYF. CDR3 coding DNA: TGCGCCAGCAGCCAAGGGCAGCTCTACGAGCAGTACTTC.

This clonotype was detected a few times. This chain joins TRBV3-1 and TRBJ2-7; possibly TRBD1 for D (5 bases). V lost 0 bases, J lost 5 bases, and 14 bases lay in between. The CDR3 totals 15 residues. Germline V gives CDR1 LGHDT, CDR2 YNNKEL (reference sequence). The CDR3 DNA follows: TGTGCCAGCAGCCAAGACGAGACAGAGGTTGACGAGCAGTACTTC. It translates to CASSQDETEVDEQYF.

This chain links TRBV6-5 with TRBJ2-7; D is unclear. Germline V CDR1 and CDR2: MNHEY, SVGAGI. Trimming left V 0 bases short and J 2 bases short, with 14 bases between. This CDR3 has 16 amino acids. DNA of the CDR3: TGTGCCAGCAGTTACTCCGAGACGGCCGCGACCTACGAGCAGTACTTC. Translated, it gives CASSYSETAATYEQYF.

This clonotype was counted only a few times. The CDR3 sequence: CASSFRDFRDSTGPGSNQPQHF. CDR3 in DNA: TGCGCCAGCAGCTTTCGGGACTTCCGGGACTCTACCGGGCCAGGGAGCAATCAGCCCCAGCATTTT. V is TRBV5-1 and J is TRBJ1-5; a possible D gene is TRBD1 (5 bases). The CDR3 loop spans 22 amino acids. Trimming left V 2 bases short and J 1 base short, with 31 bases between. CDR1 SGHRS and CDR2 YFSETQ come from the germline V gene.

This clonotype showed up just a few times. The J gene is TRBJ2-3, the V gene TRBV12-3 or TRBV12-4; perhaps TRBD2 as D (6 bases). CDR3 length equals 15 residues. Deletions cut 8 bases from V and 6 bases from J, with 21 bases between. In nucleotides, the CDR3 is TGTGCCAGCCTTCCCGGGCGGGGAGTTCCGGATACGCAGTATTTT. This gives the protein CASLPGRGVPDTQYF.

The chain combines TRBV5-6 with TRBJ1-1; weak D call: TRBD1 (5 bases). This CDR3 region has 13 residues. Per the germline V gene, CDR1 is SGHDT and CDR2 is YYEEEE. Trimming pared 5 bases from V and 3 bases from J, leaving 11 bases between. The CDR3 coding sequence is TGTGCCAGCAGAATGACAGCGGACACTGAAGCTTTCTTT. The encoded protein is CASRMTADTEAFF.

The CDR3 protein is CSGPGDRGLNEQFF. CDR3 in DNA: TGCAGCGGGCCCGGGGACAGGGGGCTCAATGAGCAGTTCTTC. The chain couples TRBV29-1 to TRBJ2-1; 12 bases fit TRBD1. The CDR3 has 14 amino acids. Germline loops: CDR1 SQVTM, CDR2 ANQGSEA. With 7 bases clipped from V and 6 bases from J, the junction kept 7 bases outside the gene matches.

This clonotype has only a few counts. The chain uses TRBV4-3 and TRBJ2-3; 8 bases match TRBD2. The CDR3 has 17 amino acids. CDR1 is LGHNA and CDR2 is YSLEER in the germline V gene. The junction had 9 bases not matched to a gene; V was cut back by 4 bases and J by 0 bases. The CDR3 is CASSLRGAGASTDTQYF. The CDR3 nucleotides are TGCGCCAGCAGCCTTAGGGGAGCGGGAGCTAGCACAGATACGCAGTATTTT.

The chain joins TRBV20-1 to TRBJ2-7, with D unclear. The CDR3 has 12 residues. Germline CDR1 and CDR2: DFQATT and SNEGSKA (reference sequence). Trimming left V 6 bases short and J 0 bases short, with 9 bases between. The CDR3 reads CSATDGSYEQYF. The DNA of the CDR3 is TGCAGTGCGACTGACGGCTCCTACGAGCAGTACTTC.

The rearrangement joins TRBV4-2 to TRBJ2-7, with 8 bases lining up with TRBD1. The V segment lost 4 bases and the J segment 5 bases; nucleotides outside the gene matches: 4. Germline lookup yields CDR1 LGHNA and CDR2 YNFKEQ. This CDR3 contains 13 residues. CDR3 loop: CASSRVTGDEQYF. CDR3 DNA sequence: TGTGCCAGCAGCCGGGTGACAGGGGACGAGCAGTACTTC.